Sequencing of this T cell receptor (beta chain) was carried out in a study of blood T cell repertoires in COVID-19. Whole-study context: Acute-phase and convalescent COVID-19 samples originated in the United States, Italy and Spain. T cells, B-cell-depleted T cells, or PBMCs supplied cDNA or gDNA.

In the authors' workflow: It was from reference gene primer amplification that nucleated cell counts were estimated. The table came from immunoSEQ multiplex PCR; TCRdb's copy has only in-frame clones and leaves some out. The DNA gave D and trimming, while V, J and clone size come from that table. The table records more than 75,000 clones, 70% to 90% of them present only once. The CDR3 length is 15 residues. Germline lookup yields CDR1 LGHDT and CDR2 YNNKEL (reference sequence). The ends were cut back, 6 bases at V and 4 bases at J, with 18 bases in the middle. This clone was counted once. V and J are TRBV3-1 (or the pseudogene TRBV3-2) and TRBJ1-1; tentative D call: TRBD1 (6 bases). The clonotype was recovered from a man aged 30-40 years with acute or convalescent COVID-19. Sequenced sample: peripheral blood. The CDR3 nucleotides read TGTGCCAGCAGTCCTGCCCAGGGAGGGGGCACTGAAGCTTTCTTT. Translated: CASSPAQGGGTEAFF.